Shown below are 29 T cell receptor beta chains from a single sample sequenced in a study of response to subunit inactivated influenza vaccine. A single record per CDR3 protein comes from TCRdb applying MiXCR to the RT-PCR reads. The data contain 550,000 to 800,000 distinct CDR3 sequences, roughly 13% of them seen just once; the ten biggest clones take up roughly 6.4%. The specimen comprised PBMCs from blood, sampled less than 15 days before vaccination. These receptors were obtained from a man aged 50-60 years who received an inactivated influenza vaccine.

The chain has TRBV7-2 and TRBJ2-1, with TRBD2 identical over 9 bases. CDR1 and CDR2 (germline): SGHTA, FQGNSA. The CDR3 is 14 residues long. Trimming removed 8 bases from V and 0 bases from J; junction bases left unmatched: 2. For the CDR3, the DNA is TGTGCCAGCGGTAGCGGGAGCTCCTACAATGAGCAGTTCTTC. Its translation: CASGSGSSYNEQFF.

This clonotype was recorded a few times. V and J are TRBV7-2 and TRBJ2-7, with 9 bases that match TRBD1. The CDR3 runs to 16 residues. Looked up from germline, CDR1 is SGHTA and CDR2 is FQGNSA. Trimming removed 4 bases from V and 5 bases from J; junction bases left unmatched: 12. CDR3 DNA sequence: TGTGCCAGCAGCTCTTACTCTTACCGGGACAGGGACGAGCAGTACTTC. Protein product: CASSSYSYRDRDEQYF.

This clonotype was observed a handful of times. V gene TRBV28 combines with J gene TRBJ1-5; D is uncertain. The CDR3 runs 11 residues. The germline gives CDR1 MDHEN, CDR2 SYDVKM. Trimming removed 5 bases from V and 10 bases from J, with 9 bases in between. As DNA, the CDR3 is TGTGCCAGCAGTCCCTCAACCCCCCAGCATTTT. Translating gives CASSPSTPQHF.

The chain couples TRBV30 to TRBJ1-5, with TRBD1 matching 7 bases. Trimming at V came to 2 bases and at J to 0 bases, leaving 4 bases not matched to a gene. The CDR3 length is 15 residues. Germline values: CDR1 GTSNPN, CDR2 SVGIG (reference sequence). The CDR3 loop is CAWSRGQVSNQPQHF. As DNA, the CDR3 is TGTGCCTGGAGTCGAGGACAGGTTAGCAATCAGCCCCAGCATTTT. The variable domain in full, completed from reference TRBV30 and TRBJ1-5, reads SQTIHQWPATLVQPVGSPLSLECTVEGTSNPNLYWYRQAAGRGLQLLFYSVGIGQISSEVPQNLSASRPQDRQFILSSKKLLLSDSGFYLCAWSRGQVSNQPQHFGDGTRLSIL.

V gene TRBV5-6 combines with J gene TRBJ2-1, with 8 nucleotides matching TRBD1. Germline CDR1 and CDR2: SGHDT and YYEEEE. J gave up 5 bases and V 4 bases, and 11 bases lay outside the gene matches. The CDR3 length is 16 residues. DNA of the CDR3: TGTGCCAGCAGCCCTTACGTGGGACAGGCTAACAATGAGCAGTTCTTC. Translating it yields CASSPYVGQANNEQFF.

V usage is TRBV3-1 and J usage is TRBJ2-1; 8 bases align to TRBD2. Germline assignment: CDR1 LGHDT and CDR2 YNNKEL (reference sequence). V was pared by 1 base and J by 6 bases, with 5 bases of the junction left unmatched. The CDR3 contains 15 residues. The chain's CDR3 is CASSQGTSPLNEQFF. CDR3 nucleotide sequence: TGTGCCAGCAGCCAAGGGACTAGCCCTCTCAATGAGCAGTTCTTC.

The chain combines TRBV7-2 with TRBJ2-7, with TRBD2 identical over 8 bases. The V gene end was trimmed by 5 bases and the J gene end by 1 base; junction bases not matched to a gene: 10. The germline V gene has CDR1 SGHTA and CDR2 FQGNSA. The CDR3 has 16 amino acids. CDR3 protein: CASSPRMGTSSYEQYF. CDR3 DNA sequence: TGTGCCAGCAGCCCCCGGATGGGGACTAGTTCCTACGAGCAGTACTTC.

V gene TRBV14 combines with J gene TRBJ2-5; possible D gene TRBD2, 5 bases. This CDR3 region has 13 residues. The germline V gene encodes CDR1 SGHDN and CDR2 FVKESK. Between the trimmed V and J ends, which lost 2 bases and 3 bases, there was a span of 7 bases. The CDR3 DNA is TGTGCCAGCAGCCAACCGAGGGAAGAGACCCAGTACTTC. Translated, it gives CASSQPREETQYF.

The chain is built from TRBV20-1 and TRBJ2-5; D gene uncertain. CDR1 DFQATT and CDR2 SNEGSKA come from the germline V gene (reference sequence). CDR3 length: 11 amino acids. V was trimmed by 5 bases and J by 5 bases, leaving 9 bases between them. The CDR3 region is CSAHLEETQYF. The CDR3 nucleotides read TGCAGTGCTCACCTTGAGGAGACCCAGTACTTC.

This chain uses TRBV2 with TRBJ1-1; D gene uncertain. Trimming stripped 2 bases from V and 1 base from J, with 5 bases between. Germline-derived CDR1 and CDR2 are SNHLY and FYNNEI. The CDR3 runs to 13 residues. The CDR3 DNA is TGTGCCAGCAGTGAAAGGGCGAACACTGAAGCTTTCTTT. Its protein product is CASSERANTEAFF. Drawing the rest from reference TRBV2 and TRBJ1-1, the complete variable domain is EPEVTQTPSHQVTQMGQEVILRCVPISNHLYFYWYRQILGQKVEFLVSFYNNEISEKSEIFDDQFSVERPDGSNFTLKIRSTKLEDSAMYFCASSERANTEAFFGQGTRLTVV.

This clonotype was observed a few times. The chain employs TRBV6-1 and TRBJ1-4, with 10 bases matching TRBD1. Trimming at V came to 4 bases and at J to 2 bases, leaving 10 bases not matched to a gene. The CDR3 is 18 residues long. Germline V gene data show CDR1 as MNHNS and CDR2 as SASEGT. The CDR3 region is CASSVSVGQGVTNEKLFF. The CDR3 bases are TGTGCCAGCAGTGTTTCAGTAGGACAGGGGGTTACTAATGAAAAACTGTTTTTT.

The rearrangement joins TRBV6-1 to TRBJ2-1, with D perhaps TRBD2 (6 bases). Trimming left V 5 bases short and J 0 bases short, with 11 bases between. The germline gives CDR1 MNHNS, CDR2 SASEGT. The CDR3 has 15 residues. This CDR3 is CASSKTRSSYNEQFF. CDR3 DNA: TGTGCCAGCAGTAAGACTAGGAGCTCCTACAATGAGCAGTTCTTC.

This clonotype was detected only a few times. The chain combines TRBV20-1 with TRBJ2-6, with D unclear. CDR1 and CDR2 (germline): DFQATT, SNEGSKA (reference sequence). CDR3 length equals 15 residues. Trimming pared 0 bases from V and 1 base from J, leaving 7 bases between. This chain's CDR3 is CSARDRVSGANVLTF. The CDR3 nucleotides read TGCAGTGCTAGAGATCGAGTTTCTGGGGCCAACGTCCTGACTTTC.

This clonotype was counted only a few times. This chain links TRBV28 with TRBJ1-3, with 7 bases identical to TRBD1. The CDR3 covers 16 residues. V was clipped by 6 bases and J by 0 bases; unmatched bases: 8. CDR1 and CDR2 (germline): MDHEN, SYDVKM. CDR3 nucleotide sequence: TGTGCCAGCAGACCAACAGGGGCCCACTCTGGAAACACCATATATTTT. Residues: CASRPTGAHSGNTIYF.

This clonotype was seen at least ten times. Here the CDR3 reads CATSDGHWNTEAFF. Here the CDR3 DNA reads TGTGCCACCAGTGATGGACATTGGAACACTGAAGCTTTCTTT. The genes are TRBV24-1 and TRBJ1-1; possibly TRBD1 for D (5 bases). The V gene lost 3 bases and the J gene lost 1 base, with 8 bases spanning the gap. Germline loops: CDR1 KGHDR, CDR2 SFDVKD. This CDR3 has 14 amino acids.

This clonotype was detected a few times. The genes are TRBV10-3 and TRBJ1-6, with no clear D. The CDR3 extends over 13 amino acids. Germline V gives CDR1 ENHRY, CDR2 SYGVKD. The V gene lost 8 bases and the J gene lost 4 bases, with 9 bases spanning the gap. CDR3 amino acids: CAIRATYNSPLHF. DNA of the CDR3: TGTGCCATCCGGGCGACTTATAATTCACCCCTCCACTTT.

CDR3 in amino acids: CASSLERGWSEKLFF. CDR3 nucleotide sequence: TGCGCCAGCAGCTTGGAGCGGGGCTGGAGTGAAAAACTGTTTTTT. This sequence joins TRBV5-1 and TRBJ1-4; D may be TRBD1 (5 bases). Germline V gives CDR1 SGHRS, CDR2 YFSETQ. Trimming took off 0 bases at V and 7 bases at J, with 13 bases between the two ends. This CDR3 spans 15 amino acids. Supplemented by reference TRBV5-1 and TRBJ1-4, the full variable domain reads KAGVTQTPRYLIKTRGQQVTLSCSPISGHRSVSWYQQTPGQGLQFLFEYFSETQRNKGNFPGRFSGRQFSNSRSEMNVSTLELGDSALYLCASSLERGWSEKLFFGSGTQLSVL.

This clonotype has a handful of counts. V usage is TRBV29-1 and J usage is TRBJ1-1; no definite D call. The CDR3 is made up of 14 amino acids. Germline-derived CDR1 and CDR2 are SQVTM and ANQGSEA. The V and J ends lost 0 bases and 1 base respectively, with 9 bases between them. CDR3 nucleotides: TGCAGCGTTGAAGATTGGGCGGGGAACACTGAAGCTTTCTTT. This encodes CSVEDWAGNTEAFF. Combining the CDR3 with reference TRBV29-1 and TRBJ1-1 gives the whole variable domain SAVISQKPSRDICQRGTSLTIQCQVDSQVTMMFWYRQQPGQSLTLIATANQGSEATYESGFVIDKFPISRPNLTFSTLTVSNMSPEDSSIYLCSVEDWAGNTEAFFGQGTRLTVV.

Only a few counts were recorded for this clonotype. The V gene is TRBV21-1, the J gene TRBJ2-6; TRBD2 reflects the table's D call only, with no check against the DNA. TRBV21-1 is noted as a pseudogene. The CDR3 runs to 18 residues. The DNA for the CDR3 is TGTGCCAGCAAGAGGGCCGCGCCTGGGAACTCTGGGGCCAACGTCCTGACTTTC. This translates into CASKRAAPGNSGANVLTF.

This clonotype was counted a few times. An end of the junction differs from the germline gene, which may be a read error. The chain uses TRBV20-1 and TRBJ2-6; 7 nucleotides line up with TRBD2. The length of the CDR3 is 15 residues. Per germline, CDR1 DFQATT and CDR2 SNEGSKA (reference sequence). Here the CDR3 reads CSARGGSSGANVLTF. CDR3 in DNA: TGCAGTGCCAGAGGCGGGAGCTCTGGGGCCAACGTCCTGACTTTC.

This clonotype was picked up one time. The chain uses TRBV3-1 and TRBJ2-4; possible D gene TRBD1, 5 bases. The CDR3 runs 12 residues. The V gene lost 0 bases and the J gene lost 12 bases, with 9 bases spanning the gap. In germline, CDR1 is LGHDT, CDR2 YNNKEL (reference sequence). CDR3 DNA sequence: TGTGCCAGCAGCCAAGAAGGACACCGTCAGTACTTC. Amino acids: CASSQEGHRQYF.

This chain links TRBV3-1 with TRBJ2-1; no clear D gene. Germline CDR1 and CDR2: LGHDT and YNNKEL (reference sequence). The CDR3 has 15 amino acids. V lost 1 base and J lost 3, with 10 bases in between. In nucleotides, the CDR3 is TGTGCCAGCAGCCAAGGGGTAGGGATCTACAATGAGCAGTTCTTC. Amino acid sequence: CASSQGVGIYNEQFF.

This clonotype appeared a few times. The J gene is TRBJ1-2, the V gene TRBV5-5; 9 bases agree with TRBD1. Trimming took 0 bases from V and 8 from J; bases not matched to a gene: 5. Germline V gene sequence: CDR1 SGHKS, CDR2 YYEKEE (reference sequence). The CDR3 is made up of 14 amino acids. CDR3 residues: CASSLADRGRGYTF. The DNA for the CDR3 is TGTGCCAGCAGCTTGGCGGACAGGGGAAGGGGCTACACCTTC.

This clonotype has only a few counts. This chain uses TRBV7-9 with TRBJ1-2; weak D call: TRBD1 (6 bases). Germline CDR1 and CDR2: SEHNR and FQNEAQ (reference sequence). The CDR3 length is 17 residues. V was shortened by 4 bases and J by 1 base, with 19 bases between the two germline ends. This CDR3 reads CASSSDLRTADNYGYTF. The CDR3 DNA sequence: TGTGCCAGCAGCTCCGACCTCCGGACAGCTGATAACTATGGCTACACCTTC.

The rearrangement uses TRBV20-1 and TRBJ2-1; 8 positions match TRBD2. From germline, CDR1 is DFQATT and CDR2 SNEGSKA (reference sequence). The CDR3 contains 15 residues. J lost 3 bases, V lost 7 bases, and 11 bases had no gene match. The CDR3 bases are TGCAGTGTTTACCTTAGCGGGGTGGTCTACAATGAGCAGTTCTTC. Protein product: CSVYLSGVVYNEQFF.

This clonotype has a handful of counts. The chain combines TRBV28 with TRBJ1-5; TRBD1 agrees at 12 bases. The J segment lost 7 bases and the V segment lost 7 bases, leaving 5 bases of the junction unmatched. Germline lookup yields CDR1 MDHEN and CDR2 SYDVKM. The CDR3 has 14 residues. The CDR3 sequence: CASNPGTGGQPQHF. The CDR3 coding sequence is TGTGCCAGCAACCCCGGGACAGGGGGCCAGCCCCAGCATTTT. Combining the CDR3 with reference TRBV28 and TRBJ1-5 gives the whole variable domain DVKVTQSSRYLVKRTGEKVFLECVQDMDHENMFWYRQDPGLGLRLIYFSYDVKMKEKGDIPEGYSVSREKKERFSLILESASTNQTSMYLCASNPGTGGQPQHFGDGTRLSIL.

V is TRBV7-2 and J is TRBJ1-2; tentatively, D is TRBD1 (6 bases). V gave up 1 base and J gave up 7 bases, with 16 bases separating them. The germline CDR1 and CDR2 sequences are SGHTA and FQGNSA. The CDR3 spans 15 residues. CDR3: CASSLDGGRSRGYTF. The CDR3 coding sequence is TGTGCCAGCAGCTTAGACGGGGGCAGGAGCCGTGGCTACACCTTC.

This clonotype was recorded a few times. The V gene is TRBV6-1, the J gene TRBJ2-4, with D possibly being TRBD2 (6 bases). CDR3 length: 17 residues. V was cut by 7 bases and J by 0 bases, with 19 bases left in between. Germline V CDR1 and CDR2: MNHNS, SASEGT. This chain's CDR3 is CASTRDSLMVAKNIQYF. The CDR3 DNA follows: TGTGCCAGCACCCGGGACTCCTTAATGGTAGCCAAAAACATTCAGTACTTC.

The V gene is TRBV20-1, the J gene TRBJ2-7; D is unclear. V was trimmed by 2 bases and J by 3 bases, leaving 11 bases between them. The CDR3 sequence is 13 residues long. Germline-derived CDR1 and CDR2 are DFQATT and SNEGSKA (reference sequence). DNA for the CDR3: TGCAGTGCTAGATCCCGTGGAAGCTACGAGCAGTACTTC. This codes for CSARSRGSYEQYF.